The source of this TCR beta chain is a study of blood T cell repertoires in COVID-19. Some clones are missing from TCRdb's copy, which holds only in-frame ones; the method was immunoSEQ multiplex PCR. The sample carries under 200,000 clones, over 75% recorded once. This clone was detected a few times. The CDR3 length is 14 residues. Deletions cut 6 bases from V and 2 bases from J, with 14 bases between. Germline values: CDR1 MNHEY, CDR2 SVGAGI. Sample: PBMCs or T cells enriched from blood (not recorded which). V and J are TRBV6-5 and TRBJ2-7; a possible D gene is TRBD1 (6 bases). This receptor was identified in a man aged 45-60 years who had recovered from COVID-19. The CDR3 region has the DNA TGTGCCAGCAGCCATACGGCAGGGGCCTACGAGCAGTACTTC. Its protein is CASSHTAGAYEQYF.